The 16 T cell receptor beta chains reported below all come from one sample, sequenced in a study of blood T cell repertoires in COVID-19. Produced via immunoSEQ multiplex PCR; TCRdb's table is partial and in-frame only. The table has 150,000 or so clones, roughly 87% seen once. The sequenced sample consisted of PBMCs or T cells enriched from blood (not recorded which). These receptors were collected from a human donor with acute COVID-19. The donor label of this sample is uncertain.

The chain couples TRBV30 to TRBJ1-6, with 8 bases fitting TRBD1. CDR1 GTSNPN and CDR2 SVGIG come from the germline V gene (reference sequence). Trimming took 5 bases from V and 6 from J; bases not matched to a gene: 9. CDR3 size: 15 residues. In nucleotides, the CDR3 is TGTGCCTGGGAAACAACAGGGGGAGGTAATTCACCCCTCCACTTT. Its protein is CAWETTGGGNSPLHF.

The J gene is TRBJ2-5, the V gene TRBV9; TRBD2 matches at 9 bases. The germline V gene has CDR1 SGDLS and CDR2 YYNGEE. Losses at the gene ends were 0 bases for V and 0 bases for J; bases not matched to a gene: 6. The CDR3 runs to 17 residues. CDR3 residues: CASSVGGSGGNQETQYF. The CDR3 nucleotides read TGTGCCAGCAGCGTAGGGGGTAGCGGGGGCAACCAAGAGACCCAGTACTTC.

This clone was recorded a few times. The chain has TRBV6-5 and TRBJ2-1; 9 bases are shared with TRBD2. V dropped 7 bases and J dropped 4; count of bases not matched to a gene: 2. The CDR3 extends over 13 amino acids. Per the germline V gene, CDR1 is MNHEY and CDR2 is SVGAGI. CDR3 protein: CASTSGVYNEQFF. Here the CDR3 DNA reads TGTGCCAGCACTAGCGGGGTTTACAATGAGCAGTTCTTC.

V gene TRBV6-5 combines with J gene TRBJ1-5; 8 nucleotides line up with TRBD1. This CDR3 has 14 amino acids. V was pared by 4 bases and J by 7 bases, with 6 bases of the junction left unmatched. CDR1 is MNHEY and CDR2 is SVGAGI in the germline V gene. The CDR3 sequence: CASSSGQAYQPQHF. The CDR3 nucleotides are TGTGCCAGCAGTTCGGGACAGGCATACCAGCCCCAGCATTTT.

The chain has TRBV7-9 and TRBJ2-7, with D possibly being TRBD2 (6 bases). Trimming took off 1 base at V and 6 bases at J, with 13 bases between the two ends. In germline, CDR1 is SEHNR, CDR2 FQNEAQ (reference sequence). The CDR3 is 14 residues long. CDR3 sequence reads: CASSLDGGLGEQYF. CDR3 DNA: TGTGCCAGCAGCTTAGACGGAGGGTTGGGCGAGCAGTACTTC.

This chain joins TRBV19 and TRBJ2-5; the D gene is possibly TRBD1 (6 bases). CDR3 length: 14 amino acids. The germline V gene has CDR1 LNHDA and CDR2 SQIVND (reference sequence). Trimming pared 3 bases from V and 2 bases from J, leaving 10 bases between. The chain's CDR3 is CASSIQTGQETQYF. The CDR3 region has the DNA TGTGCCAGTAGTATCCAGACAGGTCAAGAGACCCAGTACTTC.

CDR3 sequence: CASKRVGLAGELFF. CDR3 nucleotides: TGTGCCAGCAAGCGGGTTGGTTTGGCCGGGGAGCTGTTTTTT. The rearrangement joins TRBV7-2 to TRBJ2-2, with a possible D match to TRBD2 (6 bases). Germline CDR1 and CDR2: SGHTA and FQGNSA. V gave up 7 bases and J gave up 6 bases, with 15 bases separating them. The CDR3 has 14 amino acids.

This chain links TRBV29-1 with TRBJ1-2; TRBD1 matches at 7 bases. Germline-derived CDR1 and CDR2 are SQVTM and ANQGSEA. CDR3 length equals 12 residues. J lost 8 bases, V lost 7 bases, and 10 bases had no gene match. The CDR3 DNA sequence: TGCAGCGCCCCTGGGACAGAACACGGCTACACCTTC. Its translation: CSAPGTEHGYTF. Based on the CDR3 plus reference TRBV29-1 and TRBJ1-2, the full variable domain is SAVISQKPSRDICQRGTSLTIQCQVDSQVTMMFWYRQQPGQSLTLIATANQGSEATYESGFVIDKFPISRPNLTFSTLTVSNMSPEDSSIYLCSAPGTEHGYTFGSGTRLTVV.

The gene calls are TRBV9 and TRBJ2-1; 8 bases are a match to TRBD1. Germline CDR1 SGDLS, CDR2 YYNGEE. The CDR3 totals 14 residues. The junction had 3 bases not matched to a gene; V was cut back by 4 bases and J by 3 bases. The CDR3 DNA is TGTGCCAGCAGCTCGGGGACAGGCTACAATGAGCAGTTCTTC. Translating gives CASSSGTGYNEQFF.

The chain employs TRBV19 and TRBJ1-3; D ambiguous. V lost 6 bases to trimming and J lost 4 bases, with 7 bases between them. The CDR3 sequence is 12 residues long. CDR1 is LNHDA, CDR2 SQIVND, per germline (reference sequence). The chain's CDR3 is CASSIEGNTIYF. CDR3 in DNA: TGTGCCAGTAGCATTGAGGGAAACACCATATATTTT.

V gene TRBV30 combines with J gene TRBJ2-7; unclear D gene. This CDR3 has 14 amino acids. Trimming shortened V by 0 bases and J by 6 bases, and 15 bases separated the two germline ends. Germline V gene lookup returns CDR1 GTSNPN and CDR2 SVGIG (reference sequence). In nucleotides, the CDR3 is TGTGCCTGGAGTGTTGGTGAGCTAGTGCCCGAGCAGTACTTC. It is translated as CAWSVGELVPEQYF.

V usage is TRBV7-9 and J usage is TRBJ2-7, with 8 bases fitting TRBD2. CDR1 is SEHNR and CDR2 is FQNEAQ in the germline V gene (reference sequence). The CDR3 is 16 amino acids. After removal of 1 base from V and 2 bases from J, the junction contained 7 bases not matched to a gene. CDR3 loop: CASSLGGGGHPYEQYF. In nucleotides, the CDR3 is TGTGCCAGCAGCTTAGGAGGCGGGGGGCATCCCTACGAGCAGTACTTC.

V usage is TRBV3-1 (or the pseudogene TRBV3-2) and J usage is TRBJ2-3; D possibly corresponds to TRBD2 (6 bases). Trimming removed 2 bases at V and 6 bases at J, with 18 bases between. CDR1 and CDR2 from the germline V gene are LGHDT and YNNKEL (reference sequence). This CDR3 comprises 16 residues. The CDR3 reads CASSQSPGTRRDTQYF. The CDR3 DNA is TGTGCCAGCAGCCAAAGTCCCGGGACTCGCCGGGATACGCAGTATTTT.

The chain links TRBV2 to TRBJ2-1; TRBD2 matches at 8 bases. Germline values: CDR1 SNHLY, CDR2 FYNNEI. V was pared by 3 bases and J by 6 bases, with 10 bases of the junction left unmatched. The CDR3 has 16 amino acids. CDR3 in amino acids: CASSDLGLVATNEQFF. CDR3 in DNA: TGTGCCAGCAGTGATTTGGGACTAGTGGCCACCAATGAGCAGTTCTTC.

The V call is TRBV25-1, the J call TRBJ1-1; D is possibly TRBD1 (5 bases). CDR1 and CDR2 from the germline V gene are MGHDK and SYGVNS. CDR3 length: 11 residues. Trimming removed 3 bases at V and 10 bases at J, with 9 bases between. The CDR3 DNA is TGTGCCAGCAGTGACAGGGTTGGAGCTTTCTTT. Translating gives CASSDRVGAFF.

This chain connects TRBV4-1 to TRBJ2-6, with D perhaps matching TRBD1 (6 bases). CDR1 and CDR2 (germline): MGHRA, YSYEKL. The CDR3 is made up of 19 amino acids. V shed 4 bases and J shed 0 bases, with 19 bases lying between them. This chain's CDR3 is CASSRLWGRIDSGANVLTF. The CDR3 DNA reads as TGCGCCAGCAGCCGTCTCTGGGGGCGAATCGACTCTGGGGCCAACGTCCTGACTTTC.